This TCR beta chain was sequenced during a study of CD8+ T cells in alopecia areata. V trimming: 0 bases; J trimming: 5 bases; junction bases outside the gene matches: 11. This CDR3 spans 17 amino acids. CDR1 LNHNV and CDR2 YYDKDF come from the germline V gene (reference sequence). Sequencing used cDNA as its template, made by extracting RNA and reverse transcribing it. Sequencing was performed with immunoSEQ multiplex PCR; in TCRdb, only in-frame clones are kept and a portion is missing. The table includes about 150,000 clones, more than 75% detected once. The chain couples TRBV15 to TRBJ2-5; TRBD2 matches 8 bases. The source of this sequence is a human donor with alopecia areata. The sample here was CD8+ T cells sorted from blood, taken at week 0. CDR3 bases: TGTGCCACCAGCAGAGATACATCGAGCGGGGGCCGGGAGACCCAGTACTTC. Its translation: CATSRDTSSGGRETQYF.